Shown below are 17 T cell receptor beta chains from a single sample sequenced in a study of blood T cell repertoires in COVID-19. Data came from immunoSEQ multiplex PCR; TCRdb stores just in-frame clones and leaves some out. The sample yields more than 85,000 clones, just under 85% seen once. What was sequenced was peripheral blood. These receptors originate from a man aged 35-49 years with active or convalescent COVID-19.

About this clone itself: The sample carries other DNA sequences with the same CDR3. This chain links TRBV2 with TRBJ2-1; perhaps TRBD1 as D (5 bases). CDR3 length: 12 amino acids. CDR1 and CDR2 (germline): SNHLY, FYNNEI. With 7 bases removed from V and 7 bases from J, the gap between germline ends came to 11 bases. This chain's CDR3 is CASILQGNEQFF. In DNA, the CDR3 is TGTGCCAGCATTCTGCAGGGAAATGAGCAGTTCTTC. The full variable domain, its missing parts supplied by reference TRBV2 and TRBJ2-1, is EPEVTQTPSHQVTQMGQEVILRCVPISNHLYFYWYRQILGQKVEFLVSFYNNEISEKSEIFDDQFSVERPDGSNFTLKIRSTKLEDSAMYFCASILQGNEQFFGPGTRLTVL.

This clone was observed a few times. The chain is built from TRBV6-5 and TRBJ2-6; D uncertain. The CDR3 extends over 16 amino acids. V gave up 2 bases and J gave up 0 bases, with 8 bases separating them. Germline CDR1 and CDR2: MNHEY and SVGAGI. CDR3 residues: CASSYVLPSGANVLTF. The CDR3 DNA reads TGTGCCAGCAGTTACGTCCTTCCCTCTGGGGCCAACGTCCTGACTTTC.

V gene TRBV2 combines with J gene TRBJ1-5; 9 nucleotides line up with TRBD1. The length of the CDR3 is 16 residues. The germline gives CDR1 SNHLY, CDR2 FYNNEI. The V segment lost 3 bases and the J segment 0 bases; nucleotides outside the gene matches: 3. CDR3 residues: CASSEGTGNSNQPQHF. In DNA form, the CDR3 reads TGTGCCAGCAGTGAGGGGACAGGGAATAGCAATCAGCCCCAGCATTTT.

This chain joins TRBV2 and TRBJ2-7, with 7 bases aligning to TRBD2. This CDR3 has 15 amino acids. CDR1 is SNHLY, CDR2 FYNNEI, per germline. V lost 6 bases and J lost 1; bases outside the gene matches: 9. The CDR3 loop is CASSERGHSSYEQYF. DNA of the CDR3: TGTGCCAGCAGCGAGCGGGGCCACTCTTCCTACGAGCAGTACTTC.

The CDR3 sequence: CASSYSREMAGGSFF. The CDR3, as DNA: TGTGCCAGCAGTTACTCCCGGGAAATGGCAGGGGGTTCTTTCTTT. V and J are TRBV6-5 and TRBJ1-1, with 7 nucleotides matching TRBD1. Per germline, CDR1 MNHEY and CDR2 SVGAGI. The CDR3 loop spans 15 amino acids. V lost 0 bases and J lost 12; bases outside the gene matches: 13.

V gene TRBV5-1 combines with J gene TRBJ2-2; tentatively, D is TRBD2 (5 bases). Germline V gives CDR1 SGHRS, CDR2 YFSETQ. V gave up 4 bases and J gave up 7 bases, with 11 bases separating them. CDR3 size: 13 residues. CDR3 amino acids: CASSQTEGGELFF. For the CDR3, the DNA is TGCGCCAGCAGCCAAACAGAGGGCGGGGAGCTGTTTTTT.

The rearrangement joins TRBV28 to TRBJ1-6; possible D gene TRBD1, 5 bases. This CDR3 is built from 20 residues. Trimming pared 2 bases from V and 0 bases from J, leaving 20 bases between. Germline CDR1 reads MDHEN; CDR2 reads SYDVKM. The CDR3 here is CASSLQGLYRQSSYNSPLHF. CDR3 coding DNA: TGTGCCAGCAGTTTACAAGGTCTGTACAGGCAGAGCTCCTATAATTCACCCCTCCACTTT.

This clone was detected only once. The V and J genes are TRBV5-6 and TRBJ1-2, with 9 bases fitting TRBD1. Germline V lookup: CDR1 SGHDT, CDR2 YYEEEE. The junction had 6 bases not matched to a gene; V was cut back by 4 bases and J by 2 bases. This CDR3 is 15 amino acids long. The DNA of the CDR3 is TGTGCCAGCAGCCCCCTGGGGACAGGGAACTATGGCTACACCTTC. It specifies CASSPLGTGNYGYTF.

This clone appeared once. The chain joins TRBV6-4 to TRBJ2-2; weak D call: TRBD2 (6 bases). This CDR3 is 16 amino acids long. V lost 5 bases and J 4 bases, leaving 17 bases between the germline ends. Germline V CDR1 and CDR2: MRHNA, SNTAGT. CDR3 amino acids: CASSHKAGPGTGELFF. The CDR3 bases are TGTGCCAGCAGTCATAAGGCGGGGCCGGGCACCGGGGAGCTGTTTTTT.

This clone was detected a few times. The chain joins TRBV27 to TRBJ2-7; TRBD1 matches 10 bases. The CDR3 contains 17 residues. The V gene's germline CDR1 is MNHEY and CDR2 SMNVEV (reference sequence). Unmatched junction bases numbered 11, after V lost 3 bases and J lost 3 bases. CDR3 DNA sequence: TGTGCCAGCAGTTTGGTAGACAGGGGGCCAGTGGACTACGAGCAGTACTTC. Translation: CASSLVDRGPVDYEQYF.

This clone was seen a single time. Other nucleotide sequences from this sample produce the same CDR3. This chain joins TRBV5-1 and TRBJ1-1; D uncertain. V shed 0 bases and J shed 0 bases, with 6 bases lying between them. Germline CDR1 SGHRS, CDR2 YFSETQ. The CDR3 spans 14 residues. CDR3 in amino acids: CASSLGQMNTEAFF. As DNA, the CDR3 is TGCGCCAGCAGCTTGGGACAAATGAACACTGAAGCTTTCTTT.

J is TRBJ2-7 and V is TRBV10-2; 10 bases are a match to TRBD1. CDR3 size: 15 residues. The ends lost 10 bases at V and 2 bases at J; junction bases unmatched: 11. The germline CDR1 and CDR2 sequences are WSHSY and SAAADI. The CDR3 reads CATRLSGTGAYEQYF. The CDR3, as DNA: TGCGCCACCCGACTTTCCGGGACAGGGGCCTACGAGCAGTACTTC.

Only one count was recorded for this clone. V usage is TRBV5-1 and J usage is TRBJ2-6; no clear D. Germline V CDR1 and CDR2: SGHRS, YFSETQ. Trimming removed 5 bases at V and 0 bases at J, with 9 bases between. The CDR3 contains 15 residues. The CDR3 here is CASSLDLSGANVLTF. CDR3 in DNA: TGCGCCAGCAGTCTAGACCTCTCTGGGGCCAACGTCCTGACTTTC.

The rearrangement links TRBV3-1 (or the pseudogene TRBV3-2) to TRBJ1-2; TRBD1 aligns across 8 bases. There are 13 residues in the CDR3. CDR1 is LGHDT, CDR2 YNNKEL, per germline (reference sequence). Unmatched junction bases numbered 7, after V lost 5 bases and J lost 8 bases. This chain's CDR3 is CASSYGQGGGYTF. The CDR3 region has the DNA TGTGCCAGCAGCTACGGACAGGGAGGCGGCTACACCTTC.

V is TRBV6-2 or TRBV6-3 and J is TRBJ1-1; maybe TRBD1 (5 bases). The CDR3 contains 15 residues. Trimming stripped 1 base from V and 5 bases from J, with 14 bases between. Germline V CDR1 and CDR2: MNHEY, SVGEGT. CDR3 residues: CASSYWEKGRTEAFF. The CDR3 DNA sequence: TGTGCCAGCAGTTACTGGGAAAAGGGGCGTACTGAAGCTTTCTTT.

The genes are TRBV29-1 and TRBJ1-1, with a possible D match to TRBD1 (5 bases). Deletions cut 7 bases from V and 5 bases from J, with 20 bases between. Germline CDR1 is SQVTM and CDR2 is ANQGSEA. This CDR3 is built from 14 residues. The CDR3 DNA follows: TGCAGCGGCCACATTTCAGGGAAGCGAACTGAAGCTTTCTTT. Amino acids: CSGHISGKRTEAFF.

V and J are TRBV3-1 (or the pseudogene TRBV3-2) and TRBJ1-3; no clear D. Germline assignment: CDR1 LGHDT and CDR2 YNNKEL (reference sequence). Deletions cut 0 bases from V and 1 base from J, with 4 bases between. The CDR3 extends over 14 amino acids. CDR3: CASSQEESGNTIYF. The CDR3 DNA reads as TGTGCCAGCAGCCAAGAAGAGTCTGGAAACACCATATATTTT.